The entry that follows covers one TCR beta chain sequence. Its specificity is not known. This sample's RNA came from whole unsorted tissue. The data belong to a study of tumor and adjacent non-tumor tissue in lung cancer. As for the study in general: Samples averaged around 4 million productive TCRbeta reads each. Study-wide points: TCR diversity was significantly greater in tumor than normal lung tissue.

Germline V lookup: CDR1 SQVTM, CDR2 ANQGSEA. The germline V and J ends were trimmed by 5 bases and 5 bases, with 18 bases remaining between them. The CDR3 loop spans 14 amino acids. A modified ARM-PCR protocol with three rounds of nested PCR amplified TCRbeta. TCRdb passed the multiplex PCR reads through MiXCR, listing each CDR3 protein once. This sample carries around 120,000 distinct CDR3 sequences, 66% of them seen once, and the ten largest clones take around 13%. Sequencing input: lung tumor tissue. The sequence came from a man in his thirties or forties with non-small cell lung cancer. The V call is TRBV29-1, the J call TRBJ2-5; possible D gene TRBD2, 6 bases. The CDR3 region is CSVSFPGEQETQYF. In DNA, the CDR3 is TGCAGCGTTAGTTTCCCGGGGGAGCAGGAGACCCAGTACTTC.